The 13 T cell receptor beta chains presented below share a single source sample, sequenced in a study of tumor-infiltrating lymphocytes in glioblastoma multiforme. TCRB libraries came from RNA via three nested multiplex PCR rounds. MiXCR was run by TCRdb on the multiplex PCR reads, yielding one entry per CDR3 protein. Among some 32,000 distinct CDR3 sequences, under 70% were seen once, and the ten largest hold roughly 31%. Specimen: brain tumor tissue. The receptors originated from a male donor with glioblastoma.

This clonotype has at least ten counts. The V call is TRBV6-1, the J call TRBJ1-2; no firm D call. Germline assignment: CDR1 MNHNS and CDR2 SASEGT. Trimming took 8 bases from V and 6 from J, leaving 19 bases between them. CDR3 length equals 14 residues. Written as DNA, the CDR3 is TGTGCCAGCTTTCTCAGAGAAGGAGGAGATGGCTACACCTTC. It specifies CASFLREGGDGYTF.

The table lists this clonotype with a count of one. Since a much larger clone is just one base distant, this may be a read error. The chain couples TRBV7-3 to TRBJ2-1; D might be TRBD2 (5 bases). The CDR3 is made up of 14 amino acids. Germline values: CDR1 SGHTA, CDR2 FQGTGA. CDR3: CASLEDYSYNEQIF. The CDR3 region has the DNA TGTGCCAGCTTGGAAGACTACTCCTACAATGAGCAGATCTTC.

A remark on this clonotype: One end of the junction fails to match germline, which may point to a read error. J is TRBJ2-5 and V is TRBV10-3, with D uncertain. Germline values: CDR1 ENHRY, CDR2 SYGVKD. The CDR3 is 11 residues long. This chain's CDR3 is CAISDMETQCF. In nucleotides, the CDR3 is TGTGCCATCAGTGATATGGAGACCCAGTGCTTC.

There are many counts of this clonotype. The chain carries TRBV20-1 and TRBJ2-1, with TRBD2 matching over 9 bases. The germline gives CDR1 DFQATT, CDR2 SNEGSKA (reference sequence). Trimming at V came to 5 bases and at J to 10 bases, leaving 15 bases not matched to a gene. The CDR3 runs to 15 residues. Here the CDR3 reads CSASRTSATLGEQFF. CDR3 in DNA: TGCAGTGCTTCCCGGACTAGCGCGACCTTGGGGGAGCAGTTCTTC.

V gene TRBV10-2 combines with J gene TRBJ2-2; D is unclear. There are 11 residues in the CDR3. Trimming pared 8 bases from V and 10 bases from J, leaving 11 bases between. The germline CDR1 and CDR2 sequences are WSHSY and SAAADI. CDR3 nucleotides: TGCGCCAGCGGCCCCTTGGCGGAGCTGTTTTTT. It is translated as CASGPLAELFF.

The V and J genes are TRBV7-2 and TRBJ2-3; 12 nucleotides match TRBD2. This CDR3 comprises 16 residues. Germline assignment: CDR1 SGHTA and CDR2 FQGNSA. Trimming at V came to 5 bases and at J to 5 bases, leaving 8 bases not matched to a gene. The CDR3 loop reads CASSATSGRLGDTQYF. The CDR3 DNA reads TGTGCCAGCAGCGCAACTAGCGGGAGGTTGGGAGATACGCAGTATTTT.

Ten or more counts support this clonotype. The V gene is TRBV24-1, the J gene TRBJ1-2, with D unresolved. There are 12 residues in the CDR3. The germline V and J ends were trimmed by 6 bases and 4 bases, with 8 bases remaining between them. CDR1 is KGHDR, CDR2 SFDVKD, per germline. The CDR3 protein is CATSPGSYGYTF. The CDR3 DNA reads as TGTGCCACCAGTCCGGGGAGCTATGGCTACACCTTC.

The chain links TRBV11-3 to TRBJ2-7; maybe TRBD2 (6 bases). From germline, CDR1 is SGHNT and CDR2 YENEEA. The ends were cut back, 0 bases at V and 0 bases at J, with 9 bases in the middle. This CDR3 comprises 15 residues. The CDR3 sequence: CASSLDTGSSYEQYF. CDR3 DNA: TGTGCCAGCAGCTTAGATACCGGGAGCTCCTACGAGCAGTACTTC.

This clonotype has a count of ten or more. The chain uses TRBV7-8 and TRBJ2-2; tentatively, D is TRBD2 (5 bases). Germline CDR1 and CDR2: SGHVS and FQNEAQ. V shed 3 bases and J shed 1 base, with 9 bases lying between them. The CDR3 sequence is 15 residues long. The CDR3 region has the DNA TGTGCCAGCAGCTTGGCCGCGGGGAACACCGGGGAGCTGTTTTTT. This sequence encodes CASSLAAGNTGELFF.

Turning to this clonotype: One end of the junction fails to match germline, which may point to a read error. This CDR3 is CASTRAVGSYNGQFF. CDR3 nucleotide sequence: TGCGCCAGCACCCGAGCGGTTGGCTCCTACAATGGGCAGTTCTTC. V is TRBV6-1 and J is TRBJ2-1; D is perhaps TRBD2 (5 bases). This CDR3 is built from 15 residues. The germline V gene encodes CDR1 MNHNS and CDR2 SASEGT.

As for this clonotype: A read error may account for a junction end that differs from germline. The chain carries TRBV20-1 and TRBJ2-1, with D perhaps given as TRBD1 or TRBD2 (5 bases each). CDR1 is DFQATT, CDR2 SNEGSKA, per germline (reference sequence). The CDR3 runs to 14 residues. The chain's CDR3 is CSTRDEAGLYEQSF. In DNA form, the CDR3 reads TGCAGTACTAGAGATGAGGCAGGGCTGTATGAGCAATCCTTC.

This clonotype occurred many times. The chain joins TRBV29-1 to TRBJ1-4, with D possibly TRBD1 on 5 matching bases. This CDR3 has 15 amino acids. V shed 0 bases and J shed 4 bases, with 12 bases lying between them. The germline V gene has CDR1 SQVTM and CDR2 ANQGSEA. The CDR3 protein is CSVEDSTGDNEKLFF. The CDR3 DNA reads TGCAGCGTTGAAGATTCGACGGGGGATAATGAAAAACTGTTTTTT. The variable domain in full, completed from reference TRBV29-1 and TRBJ1-4, reads SAVISQKPSRDICQRGTSLTIQCQVDSQVTMMFWYRQQPGQSLTLIATANQGSEATYESGFVIDKFPISRPNLTFSTLTVSNMSPEDSSIYLCSVEDSTGDNEKLFFGSGTQLSVL.

J is TRBJ2-2 and V is TRBV11-2; TRBD2 might be the D (5 bases). The CDR3 has 15 amino acids. Germline loops: CDR1 SGHAT, CDR2 FQNNGV. Between the trimmed V and J ends, which lost 0 bases and 3 bases, there was a span of 8 bases. CDR3 sequence reads: CASSLETMYTGELFF. Here the CDR3 DNA reads TGTGCCAGCAGCTTAGAGACTATGTACACCGGGGAGCTGTTTTTT.